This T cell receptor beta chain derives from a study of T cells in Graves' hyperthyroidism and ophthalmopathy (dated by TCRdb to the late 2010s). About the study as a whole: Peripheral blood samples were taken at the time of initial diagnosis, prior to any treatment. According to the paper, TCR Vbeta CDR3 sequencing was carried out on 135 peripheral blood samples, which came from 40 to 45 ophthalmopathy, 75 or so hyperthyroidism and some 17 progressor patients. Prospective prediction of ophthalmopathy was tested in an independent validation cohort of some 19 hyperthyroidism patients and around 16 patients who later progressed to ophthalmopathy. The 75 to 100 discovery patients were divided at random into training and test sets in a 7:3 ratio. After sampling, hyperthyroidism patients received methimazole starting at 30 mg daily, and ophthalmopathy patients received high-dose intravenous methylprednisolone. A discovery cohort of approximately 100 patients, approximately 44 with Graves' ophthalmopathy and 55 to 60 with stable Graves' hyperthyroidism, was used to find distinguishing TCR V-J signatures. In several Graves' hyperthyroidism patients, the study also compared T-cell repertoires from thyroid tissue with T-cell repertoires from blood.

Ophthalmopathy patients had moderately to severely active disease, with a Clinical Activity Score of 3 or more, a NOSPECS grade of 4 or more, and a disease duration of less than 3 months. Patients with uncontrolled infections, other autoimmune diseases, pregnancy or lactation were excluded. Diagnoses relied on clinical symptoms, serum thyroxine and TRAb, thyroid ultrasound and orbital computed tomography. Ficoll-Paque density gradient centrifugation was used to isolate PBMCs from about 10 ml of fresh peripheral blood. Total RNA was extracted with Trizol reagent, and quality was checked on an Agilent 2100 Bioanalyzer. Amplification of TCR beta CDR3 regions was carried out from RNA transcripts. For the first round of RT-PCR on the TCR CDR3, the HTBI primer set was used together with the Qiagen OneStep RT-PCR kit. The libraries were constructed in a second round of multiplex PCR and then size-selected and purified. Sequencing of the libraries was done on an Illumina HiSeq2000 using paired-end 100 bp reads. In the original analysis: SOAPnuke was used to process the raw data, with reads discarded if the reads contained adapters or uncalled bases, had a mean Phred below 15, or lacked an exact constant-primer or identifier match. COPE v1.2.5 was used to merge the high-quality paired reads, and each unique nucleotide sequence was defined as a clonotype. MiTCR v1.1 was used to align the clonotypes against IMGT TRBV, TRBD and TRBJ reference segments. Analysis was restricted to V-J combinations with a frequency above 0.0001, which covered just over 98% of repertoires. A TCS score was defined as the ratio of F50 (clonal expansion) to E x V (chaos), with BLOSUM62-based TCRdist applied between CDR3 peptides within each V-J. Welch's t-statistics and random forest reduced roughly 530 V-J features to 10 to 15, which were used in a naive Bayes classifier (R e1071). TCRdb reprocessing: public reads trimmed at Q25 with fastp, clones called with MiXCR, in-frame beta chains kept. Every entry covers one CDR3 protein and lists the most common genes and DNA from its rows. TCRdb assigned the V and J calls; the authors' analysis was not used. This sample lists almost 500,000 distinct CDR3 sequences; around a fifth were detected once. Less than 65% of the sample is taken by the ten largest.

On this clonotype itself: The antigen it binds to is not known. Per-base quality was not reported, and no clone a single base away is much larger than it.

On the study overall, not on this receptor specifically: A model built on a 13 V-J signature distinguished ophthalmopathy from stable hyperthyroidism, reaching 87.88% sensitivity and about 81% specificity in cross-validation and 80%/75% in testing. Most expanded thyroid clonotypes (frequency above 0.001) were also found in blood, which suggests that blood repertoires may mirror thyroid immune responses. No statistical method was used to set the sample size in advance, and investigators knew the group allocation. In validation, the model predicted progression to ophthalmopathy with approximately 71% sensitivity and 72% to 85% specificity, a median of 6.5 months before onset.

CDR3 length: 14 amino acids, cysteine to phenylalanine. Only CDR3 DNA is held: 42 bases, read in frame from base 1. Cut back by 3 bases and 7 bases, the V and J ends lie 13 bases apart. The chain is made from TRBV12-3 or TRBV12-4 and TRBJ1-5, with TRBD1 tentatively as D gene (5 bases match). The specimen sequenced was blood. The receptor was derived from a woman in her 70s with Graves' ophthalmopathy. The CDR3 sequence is CASSFFRGDQPQHF. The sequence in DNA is TGTGCCAGCAGTTTTTTCCGGGGCGACCAGCCCCAGCATTTT.